The TCR beta chain described here comes from a study of cytomegalovirus exposure and HLA in healthy donors. Whole-study findings and limits: Association of approximately 16,000 TCR beta sequences with HLA alleles was found at 0.05 false discovery rate in a later analysis. In a later analysis, V- and J-gene trimming of beta chains associated with a DCLRE1C missense variant, replicated independently.

The PCR had 60 Vbeta and 13 Jbeta primers. Only in-frame clones appear in the TCRdb table, and some are missing; sequencing was by immunoSEQ multiplex PCR. The repertoire has around 200,000 clones, around four fifths of them found once; the top ten carry more than 1.5%. Regarding this clone: The antigen is unknown.

The J segment lost 5 bases and the V segment lost 1 base, leaving 7 bases of the junction unmatched. The CDR3 loop spans 15 amino acids. Germline CDR1 is SEHNR and CDR2 is FQNEAQ (reference sequence). Whereas donors were nominally healthy upon sampling, unrecorded immune exposures were probable. The clonotype was recovered from a man aged 45-65 years in good health and CMV-seronegative. Sequencing was carried out using PBMCs. The chain carries TRBV7-9 and TRBJ2-7; 8 bases are a match to TRBD2. CDR3 DNA: TGTGCCAGCAGCTTAGGGGGGGGCGGGGGGCACGAGCAGTACTTC. Translation gives CASSLGGGGGHEQYF.